The present entry profiles one T cell receptor beta chain with its context. The entry originates in a study of cytomegalovirus exposure and HLA in healthy donors. Primers for the PCR totalled 60 Vbeta and 13 Jbeta. The data were produced by immunoSEQ multiplex PCR, yet TCRdb's version contains in-frame clones alone and is incomplete. The sample carries about 90,000 clones, around three fifths recorded once. V was clipped by 8 bases and J by 4 bases, with 8 bases between them. Per germline, CDR1 MNHNY and CDR2 SVGAGI (reference sequence). The CDR3 sequence is 11 residues long. The TCR sequence derives from a woman in her 50s in good health and CMV-seropositive. The chain combines TRBV6-6 with TRBJ2-5; D is perhaps TRBD1 (6 bases). Input material: PBMCs. The CDR3 DNA reads as TGTGCCAGCCTCAGGGGAGAGACCCAGTACTTC. This sequence encodes CASLRGETQYF.